What follows are 25 T cell receptor beta chains derived from one specimen sequenced in a study of cytomegalovirus exposure and HLA in healthy donors. The PCR contained 60 Vbeta and 13 Jbeta primers. Here immunoSEQ multiplex PCR was the method, and the copy in TCRdb shows in-frame clones only, minus some. The sample carries 160,000 or so clones, roughly 80% recorded once. The specimen was PBMCs. These receptors came from a man between 50 and 59 years old in good health and CMV-seropositive.

The chain is built from TRBV7-2 and TRBJ2-7; D perhaps matches TRBD1 (5 bases). V gave up 1 base and J gave up 6 bases, with 7 bases separating them. This CDR3 has 12 residues. The germline gives CDR1 SGHTA, CDR2 FQGNSA. The CDR3, as DNA: TGTGCCAGCAGCTTAGTAGGGGCCGAGCAGTACTTC. Translated, it gives CASSLVGAEQYF.

The table lists this clone with a count of one. The V call is TRBV29-1, the J call TRBJ2-2, with D uncertain. CDR3 length: 13 amino acids. The germline CDR1 and CDR2 sequences are SQVTM and ANQGSEA. CDR3 coding DNA: TGCACCTGCCTCGGCAGGTACACCGGGGAGCTGTTTTTT. Protein product: CTCLGRYTGELFF.

In its sample, this clone was seen once. The chain employs TRBV7-2 and TRBJ2-3; 7 bases map to TRBD2. The CDR3 spans 15 residues. V shed 1 base and J 4 bases; nucleotides not matched to a gene: 5. CDR1 and CDR2 (germline): SGHTA, FQGNSA. CDR3 sequence (DNA): TGTGCCAGCAGCTTAGTAGGGAGGGGCGCAGATACGCAGTATTTT. It codes for CASSLVGRGADTQYF.

The rearrangement joins TRBV7-9 to TRBJ2-7, with no clear D. In germline, CDR1 is SEHNR, CDR2 FQNEAQ (reference sequence). The CDR3 length is 15 residues. V gave up 4 bases and J gave up 3 bases, with 16 bases separating them. CDR3 nucleotide sequence: TGTGCCAGCAGCTCCCCCAGCGCGGAACACTACGAGCAGTACTTC. Its translation: CASSSPSAEHYEQYF.

This chain uses TRBV5-1 with TRBJ2-3; 9 bases match TRBD1. V trimming: 2 bases; J trimming: 8 bases; junction bases outside the gene matches: 9. CDR1 and CDR2 from the germline V gene are SGHRS and YFSETQ. CDR3 length equals 15 residues. CDR3 protein: CASSLLQGAKGTQYF. Here the CDR3 DNA reads TGCGCCAGCAGCTTACTACAGGGGGCTAAGGGTACGCAGTATTTT.

This clone was seen only a few times. The CDR3 DNA reads as TGCGCCAGCAGCCCCGGGACTAGCGGGGGGGCGGGGACAGATACGCAGTATTTT. This gives the protein CASSPGTSGGAGTDTQYF. The chain uses TRBV4-3 and TRBJ2-3; 16 bases are shared with TRBD2. Germline values: CDR1 LGHNA, CDR2 YSLEER. The junction had 7 bases not matched to a gene; V was cut back by 4 bases and J by 3 bases. This CDR3 is built from 18 residues.

This rearrangement joins TRBV6-6 to TRBJ1-5, with D tentatively TRBD1 (5 bases). Per germline, CDR1 MNHNY and CDR2 SVGAGI (reference sequence). The V and J ends lost 2 bases and 4 bases respectively, with 9 bases between them. This CDR3 comprises 14 residues. The CDR3 loop reads CASSYGSGNQPQHF. The DNA of the CDR3 is TGTGCCAGCAGTTACGGATCAGGGAATCAGCCCCAGCATTTT.

J is TRBJ2-3 and V is TRBV4-3; 8 nucleotides agree with TRBD2. Looked up from germline, CDR1 is LGHNA and CDR2 is YSLEER. CDR3 length equals 15 residues. Losses at the gene ends were 1 base for V and 3 bases for J; bases not matched to a gene: 3. CDR3 in DNA: TGCGCCAGCAGCCAAGGTGTAGCGGGAACAGATACGCAGTATTTT. Protein sequence: CASSQGVAGTDTQYF.

V is TRBV6-5 and J is TRBJ1-2, with D unresolved. The CDR3 is made up of 14 amino acids. V was pared by 7 bases and J by 7 bases, with 19 bases between. Germline V CDR1 and CDR2: MNHEY, SVGAGI. The CDR3 protein is CASTPNRPLFGYTF. As DNA, the CDR3 is TGTGCCAGCACCCCAAACAGACCGCTATTTGGCTACACCTTC.

This clone was picked up one time. The V call is TRBV10-3, the J call TRBJ1-6; 7 bases fit TRBD1. Germline-derived CDR1 and CDR2 are ENHRY and SYGVKD. The CDR3 has 15 residues. The trim removed 3 bases at V and 4 bases at J, leaving 3 bases unmatched. CDR3 sequence: CAISDGQDYNSPLHF. CDR3 nucleotide sequence: TGTGCCATCAGTGACGGACAGGATTATAATTCACCCCTCCACTTT.

The chain recombines TRBV4-1 with TRBJ2-3; 13 bases fit TRBD2. The CDR3 contains 16 residues. Germline V gene data show CDR1 as MGHRA and CDR2 as YSYEKL. V trimming: 5 bases; J trimming: 3 bases; junction bases outside the gene matches: 5. The CDR3 reads CASSYLGLAGTDTQYF. Here the CDR3 DNA reads TGCGCCAGCAGCTACCTGGGACTAGCGGGGACAGATACGCAGTATTTT.

This rearrangement joins TRBV6-4 to TRBJ2-2; 10 nucleotides agree with TRBD2. The CDR3 contains 17 residues. The germline V gene encodes CDR1 MRHNA and CDR2 SNTAGT. The V gene end was trimmed by 0 bases and the J gene end by 3 bases; junction bases not matched to a gene: 4. The CDR3 coding sequence is TGTGCCAGCAGTGACTCCAGCGGGGGGGCTGACACCGGGGAGCTGTTTTTT. This codes for CASSDSSGGADTGELFF.

The V gene is TRBV19, the J gene TRBJ1-3, with D possibly being TRBD1 (6 bases). Between the trimmed V and J ends, which lost 1 base and 4 bases, there was a span of 14 bases. This CDR3 contains 16 residues. The germline CDR1 and CDR2 sequences are LNHDA and SQIVND (reference sequence). CDR3 loop: CASSIASGTQGNTIYF. The CDR3 nucleotides are TGTGCCAGTAGTATAGCGTCTGGGACACAAGGAAACACCATATATTTT.

The chain combines TRBV5-5 with TRBJ2-7; the D gene is possibly TRBD1 (6 bases). Germline-derived CDR1 and CDR2 are SGHKS and YYEKEE (reference sequence). The germline V and J ends were trimmed by 0 bases and 2 bases, with 12 bases remaining between them. This CDR3 is 15 amino acids long. The CDR3 nucleotides are TGTGCCAGCAGCTTGGCCGGGGACACAACCTACGAGCAGTACTTC. Translated, it gives CASSLAGDTTYEQYF.

This chain joins TRBV27 and TRBJ1-1; no clear D. The CDR3 runs to 14 residues. Looked up from germline, CDR1 is MNHEY and CDR2 is SMNVEV (reference sequence). With 3 bases removed from V and 4 bases from J, the gap between germline ends came to 12 bases. The CDR3 sequence is CASSFSGWSTEAFF. CDR3 bases: TGTGCCAGCAGTTTTTCGGGATGGAGCACTGAAGCTTTCTTT.

This clone was counted between two and nine times. This chain joins TRBV7-9 and TRBJ2-5; TRBD1 matches at 12 bases. The CDR3 is 16 residues long. CDR1 and CDR2 (germline): SEHNR, FQNEAQ (reference sequence). Trimming removed 1 base from V and 5 bases from J; junction bases left unmatched: 5. CDR3 bases: TGTGCCAGCAGCTTAGGGGACAGGGGGCCCCTGGAGACCCAGTACTTC. It encodes CASSLGDRGPLETQYF.

The rearrangement links TRBV19 to TRBJ2-1; D remains unclear. The CDR3 contains 14 residues. Germline V gene lookup returns CDR1 LNHDA and CDR2 SQIVND (reference sequence). V was cut by 5 bases and J by 3 bases, with 11 bases left in between. In nucleotides, the CDR3 is TGTGCCAGTAGTTTAAACAGATACTACAATGAGCAGTTCTTC. Translated: CASSLNRYYNEQFF.

The V gene is TRBV6-6, the J gene TRBJ1-3, with D unresolved. Per germline, CDR1 MNHNY and CDR2 SVGAGI (reference sequence). Trimming took 2 bases from V and 4 from J, leaving 15 bases between them. The CDR3 runs to 16 residues. The CDR3 sequence: CASSYPLEIIGNTIYF. As DNA, the CDR3 is TGTGCCAGCAGTTACCCGCTTGAGATTATAGGAAACACCATATATTTT.

The J gene is TRBJ2-2, the V gene TRBV7-8, with D hard to call. The V gene lost 1 base and the J gene lost 5 bases, with 8 bases spanning the gap. CDR1 is SGHVS and CDR2 is FQNEAQ in the germline V gene. The CDR3 runs 14 residues. The CDR3 region is CASSLEHGTGELFF. DNA for the CDR3: TGTGCCAGCAGCTTAGAGCACGGGACCGGGGAGCTGTTTTTT.

The chain carries TRBV18 and TRBJ2-1, with D tentatively TRBD1 (7 bases). This CDR3 spans 16 amino acids. V shed 0 bases and J shed 6 bases, with 15 bases lying between them. Germline V lookup: CDR1 KGHSH, CDR2 LQKENI. This chain's CDR3 is CASSPPVTRGANEQFF. Here the CDR3 DNA reads TGTGCCAGCTCACCACCAGTTACCAGGGGGGCCAATGAGCAGTTCTTC.

The chain combines TRBV28 with TRBJ2-7; 9 nucleotides match TRBD1. CDR3 length: 15 amino acids. Germline V gives CDR1 MDHEN, CDR2 SYDVKM. Losses at the gene ends were 5 bases for V and 3 bases for J; bases not matched to a gene: 8. The CDR3 loop is CASSKPGQGVYEQYF. CDR3 sequence (DNA): TGTGCCAGCAGTAAACCGGGACAGGGCGTCTACGAGCAGTACTTC.

This clone was observed a few times. This chain links TRBV7-9 with TRBJ2-7; 9 bases fit TRBD1. Germline-derived CDR1 and CDR2 are SEHNR and FQNEAQ (reference sequence). There are 14 residues in the CDR3. Germline trimming cut 5 bases from V and 3 bases from J; bases unmatched to any gene: 5. The CDR3 loop reads CASSRTGDYYEQYF. In DNA form, the CDR3 reads TGTGCCAGCAGCCGGACAGGGGATTACTACGAGCAGTACTTC.

This chain links TRBV6-1 with TRBJ1-5, with 8 bases fitting TRBD1. With V trimmed by 5 bases and J by 4 bases, 7 bases remained unmatched. This CDR3 has 15 amino acids. From germline, CDR1 is MNHNS and CDR2 SASEGT. The CDR3 here is CASSSDRVRNQPQHF. CDR3 nucleotides: TGTGCCAGCAGTTCGGACAGGGTAAGGAATCAGCCCCAGCATTTT.

This clone was observed a single time. This chain joins TRBV28 and TRBJ2-4; 9 bases align to TRBD1. V was clipped by 5 bases and J by 8 bases; unmatched bases: 7. The CDR3 contains 14 residues. Germline values: CDR1 MDHEN, CDR2 SYDVKM. In DNA form, the CDR3 reads TGTGCCAGCAGTCTAAGGACAGGGGTGTACATTCAGTACTTC. Encoded protein: CASSLRTGVYIQYF.

Only a few counts were recorded for this clone. This chain links TRBV11-2 with TRBJ2-7; 7 bases match TRBD1. J was trimmed by 2 bases and V by 7 bases; bases with no gene match: 5. Germline CDR1 reads SGHAT; CDR2 reads FQNNGV. This CDR3 contains 13 residues. The CDR3 sequence: CASKQGLPYEQYF. The CDR3 DNA reads TGTGCCAGCAAACAGGGGCTCCCCTACGAGCAGTACTTC.